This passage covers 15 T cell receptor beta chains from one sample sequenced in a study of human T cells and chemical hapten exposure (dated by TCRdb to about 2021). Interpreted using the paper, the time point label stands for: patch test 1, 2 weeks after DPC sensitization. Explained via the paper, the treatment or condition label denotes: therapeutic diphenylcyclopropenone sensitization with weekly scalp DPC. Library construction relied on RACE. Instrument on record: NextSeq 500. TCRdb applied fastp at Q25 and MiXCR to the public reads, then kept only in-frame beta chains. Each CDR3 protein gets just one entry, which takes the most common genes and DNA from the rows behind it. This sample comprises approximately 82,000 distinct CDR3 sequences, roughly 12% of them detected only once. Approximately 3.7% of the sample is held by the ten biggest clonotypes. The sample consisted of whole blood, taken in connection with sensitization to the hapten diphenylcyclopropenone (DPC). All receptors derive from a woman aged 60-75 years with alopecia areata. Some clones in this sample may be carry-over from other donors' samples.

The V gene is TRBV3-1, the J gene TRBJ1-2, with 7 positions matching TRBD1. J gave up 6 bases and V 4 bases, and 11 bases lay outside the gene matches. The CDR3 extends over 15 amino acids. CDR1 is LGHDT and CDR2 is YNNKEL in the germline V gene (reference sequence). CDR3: CASSPTGSGWNGYTF. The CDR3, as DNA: TGTGCCAGCAGCCCGACAGGGAGTGGTTGGAATGGCTACACCTTC.

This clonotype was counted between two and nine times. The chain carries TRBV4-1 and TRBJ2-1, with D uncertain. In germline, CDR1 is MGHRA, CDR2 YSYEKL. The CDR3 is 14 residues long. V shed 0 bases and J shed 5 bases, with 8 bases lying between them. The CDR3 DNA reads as TGCGCCAGCAGCCAAGATAAGGTGGACAATGAGCAGTTCTTC. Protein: CASSQDKVDNEQFF.

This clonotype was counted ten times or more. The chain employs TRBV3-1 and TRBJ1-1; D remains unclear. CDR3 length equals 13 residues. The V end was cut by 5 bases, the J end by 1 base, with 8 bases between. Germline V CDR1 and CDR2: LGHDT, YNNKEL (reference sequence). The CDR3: CASSFATNTEAFF. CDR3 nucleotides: TGTGCCAGCAGCTTCGCAACGAACACTGAAGCTTTCTTT.

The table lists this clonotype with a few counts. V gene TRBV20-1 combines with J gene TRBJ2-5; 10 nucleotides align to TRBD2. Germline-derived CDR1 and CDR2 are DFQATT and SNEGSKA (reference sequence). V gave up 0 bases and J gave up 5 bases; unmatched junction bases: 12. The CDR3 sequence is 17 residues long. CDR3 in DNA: TGCAGTGCTAGAGATAGGGGTAGCGGGGGGCCCCGGGAGACCCAGTACTTC. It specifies CSARDRGSGGPRETQYF.

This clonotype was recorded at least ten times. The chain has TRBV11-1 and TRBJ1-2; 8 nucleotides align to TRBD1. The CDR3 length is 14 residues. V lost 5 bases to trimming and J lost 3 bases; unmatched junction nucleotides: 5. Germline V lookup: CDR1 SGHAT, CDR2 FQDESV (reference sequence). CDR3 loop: CASSPGQGDYGYTF. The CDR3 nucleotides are TGTGCCAGCAGCCCAGGACAGGGAGACTATGGCTACACCTTC.

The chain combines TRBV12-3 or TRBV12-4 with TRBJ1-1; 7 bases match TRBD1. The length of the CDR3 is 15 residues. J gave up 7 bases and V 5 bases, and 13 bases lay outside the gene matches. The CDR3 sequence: CASSTLPSRTGEAFF. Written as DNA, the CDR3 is TGTGCCAGCAGTACCCTGCCCTCACGGACAGGTGAAGCTTTCTTT.

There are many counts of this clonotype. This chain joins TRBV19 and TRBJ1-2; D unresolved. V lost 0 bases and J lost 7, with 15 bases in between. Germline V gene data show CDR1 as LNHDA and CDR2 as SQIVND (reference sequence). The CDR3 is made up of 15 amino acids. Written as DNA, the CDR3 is TGTGCCAGTAGTATAGAACAGTCCTACGGCGGTGGCTACACCTTC. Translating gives CASSIEQSYGGGYTF.

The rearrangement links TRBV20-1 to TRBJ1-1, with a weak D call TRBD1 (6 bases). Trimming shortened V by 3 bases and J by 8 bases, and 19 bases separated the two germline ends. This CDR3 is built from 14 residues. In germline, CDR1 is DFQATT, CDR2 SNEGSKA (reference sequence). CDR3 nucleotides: TGCAGTGCTAGTAGGGGTTTTGAAGGACAGGAAGCTTTCTTT. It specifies CSASRGFEGQEAFF.

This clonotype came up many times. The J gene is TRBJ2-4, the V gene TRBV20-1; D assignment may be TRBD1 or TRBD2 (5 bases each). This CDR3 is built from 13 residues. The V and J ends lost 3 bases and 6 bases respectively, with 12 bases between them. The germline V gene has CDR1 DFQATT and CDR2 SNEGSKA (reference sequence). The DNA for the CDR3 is TGCAGTGCTAGCGAGGGGAGCGGAAACATTCAGTACTTC. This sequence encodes CSASEGSGNIQYF.

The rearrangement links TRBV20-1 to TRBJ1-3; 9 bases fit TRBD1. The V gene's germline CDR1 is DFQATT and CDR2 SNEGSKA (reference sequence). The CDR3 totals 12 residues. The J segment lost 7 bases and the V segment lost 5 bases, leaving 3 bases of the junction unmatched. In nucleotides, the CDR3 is TGCAGTGCTCCCGACAGGGGGAACACCATATATTTT. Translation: CSAPDRGNTIYF.

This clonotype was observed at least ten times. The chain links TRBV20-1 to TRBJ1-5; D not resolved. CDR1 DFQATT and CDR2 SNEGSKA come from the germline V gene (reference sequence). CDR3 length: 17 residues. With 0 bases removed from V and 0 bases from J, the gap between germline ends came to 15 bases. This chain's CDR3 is CSARDTSGVYSNQPQHF. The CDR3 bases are TGCAGTGCTAGAGACACCTCAGGAGTTTATAGCAATCAGCCCCAGCATTTT.

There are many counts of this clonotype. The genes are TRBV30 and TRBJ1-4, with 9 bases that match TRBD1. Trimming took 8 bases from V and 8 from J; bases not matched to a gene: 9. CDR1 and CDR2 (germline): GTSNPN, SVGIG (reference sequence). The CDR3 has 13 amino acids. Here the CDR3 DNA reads TGTGCCGTAGGACAGGGGCTAGGGGAAAAACTGTTTTTT. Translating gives CAVGQGLGEKLFF.

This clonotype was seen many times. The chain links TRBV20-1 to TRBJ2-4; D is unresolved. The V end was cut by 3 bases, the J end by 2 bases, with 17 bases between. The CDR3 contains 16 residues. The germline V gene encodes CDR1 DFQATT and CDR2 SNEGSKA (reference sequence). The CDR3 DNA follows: TGCAGTGCTAGTTACGCAGGTGGTTCAACCAAAAACATTCAGTACTTC. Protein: CSASYAGGSTKNIQYF.

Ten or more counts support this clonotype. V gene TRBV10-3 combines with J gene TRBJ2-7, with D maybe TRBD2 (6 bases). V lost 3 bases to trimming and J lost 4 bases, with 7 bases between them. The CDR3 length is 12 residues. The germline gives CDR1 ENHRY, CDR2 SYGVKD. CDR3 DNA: TGTGCCATCAGTGACGGGACTTACGAGCAGTACTTC. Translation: CAISDGTYEQYF.

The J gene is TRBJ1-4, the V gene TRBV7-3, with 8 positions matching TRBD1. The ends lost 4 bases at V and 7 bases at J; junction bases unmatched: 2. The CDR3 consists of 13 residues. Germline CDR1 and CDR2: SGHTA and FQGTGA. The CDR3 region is CASSSGGGEKLFF. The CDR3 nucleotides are TGTGCCAGCAGCTCAGGGGGCGGTGAAAAACTGTTTTTT. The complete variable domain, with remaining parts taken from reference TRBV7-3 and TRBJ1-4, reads GAGVSQTPSNKVTEKGKYVELRCDPISGHTALYWYRQSLGQGPEFLIYFQGTGAADDSGLPNDRFFAVRPEGSVSTLKIQRTERGDSAVYLCASSSGGGEKLFFGSGTQLSVL.